This entry features one T cell receptor (beta chain) sequence. What it binds is unknown. Sequenced by immunoSEQ multiplex PCR; TCRdb stores in-frame clones only, minus some. The sample includes 19,000 or so clones, roughly nine tenths of them seen just once. The sample is drawn from a study of chemoradiotherapy in HPV16-positive cancers. V lost 4 bases to trimming and J lost 1 base, with 8 bases between them. CDR3 length equals 13 residues. The V gene's germline CDR1 is SGHRS and CDR2 YFSETQ. Study conclusions and caveats: During treatment, candidate HPV-specific clones and E7-related motifs expanded in tumor.

This TCR derives from a human donor with HPV-associated anogenital cancer. The sequencing here drew on blood, taken from a patient who underwent chemoradiotherapy. This sequence joins TRBV5-1 and TRBJ2-5; D not resolved. The CDR3 nucleotides are TGCGCCAGCAGCCGCGAGGTCCAAGAGACCCAGTACTTC. Amino acids: CASSREVQETQYF.